This T cell receptor (beta chain) was obtained from a study of T cell responses to AZD1222 COVID-19 vaccine. Overall study: Pooling covered second doses at about 4 or about 12 weeks.

Study results and caveats: In the spike-specific TCR repertoire, nearly half reportedly target unmutated variant regions. Regions 160-218 and 743-854 held dominance among vaccine-associated CD4 TCRs, which spanned spike.

V was pared by 2 bases and J by 0 bases, with 14 bases between. The CDR3 is 16 amino acids. Germline CDR1 and CDR2: GTSNPN and SVGIG (reference sequence). As for this clone: Its matching antigen is unknown.

Data came from immunoSEQ multiplex PCR; TCRdb stores just in-frame clones and leaves some out. The data hold some 110,000 clones, with roughly nine tenths observed a single time. Sample: peripheral blood, taken on day 0 of AZD1222 vaccination. The origin of this receptor is an adult in good health. V gene TRBV30 combines with J gene TRBJ1-5; D gene ambiguous. Written as DNA, the CDR3 is TGTGCCTGGAGTCCATCGGTCCATCCTAGCAATCAGCCCCAGCATTTT. Its translation: CAWSPSVHPSNQPQHF.